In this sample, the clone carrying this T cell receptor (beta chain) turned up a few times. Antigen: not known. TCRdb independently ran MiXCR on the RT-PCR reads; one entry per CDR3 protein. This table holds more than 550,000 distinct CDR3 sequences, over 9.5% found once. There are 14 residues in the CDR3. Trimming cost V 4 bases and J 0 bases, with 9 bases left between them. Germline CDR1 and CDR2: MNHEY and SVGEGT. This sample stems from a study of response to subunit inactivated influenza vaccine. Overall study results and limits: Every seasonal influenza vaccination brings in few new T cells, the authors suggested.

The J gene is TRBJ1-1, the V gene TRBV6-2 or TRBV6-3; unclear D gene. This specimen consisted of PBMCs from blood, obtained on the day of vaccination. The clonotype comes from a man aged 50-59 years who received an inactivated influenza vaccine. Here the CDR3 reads CASSWPAMNTEAFF. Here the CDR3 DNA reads TGTGCCAGCAGTTGGCCGGCAATGAACACTGAAGCTTTCTTT.